This T cell receptor (beta chain) originates from a study of shared clonotypes between healthy human individuals. Germline V CDR1 and CDR2: SGHNT, YYREEE (reference sequence). The trim removed 2 bases at V and 2 bases at J, leaving 2 bases unmatched. This CDR3 is 15 amino acids long. Profiled with immunoSEQ multiplex PCR; TCRdb holds only in-frame clones, not every one. Of about 480,000 clones in the sample, approximately 79% are singletons; the top ten hold 10% to 15%. Sequencing was carried out using PBMCs. The chain recombines TRBV5-4 with TRBJ2-1, with 9 bases aligning to TRBD1. The sequence was collected from a woman aged 40 to 49 in good health. Some clones in this sample may be carry-over from other donors' samples. The chain's CDR3 is CASSFRDRAYNEQFF. In DNA form, the CDR3 reads TGTGCCAGCAGCTTCCGGGACAGGGCCTACAATGAGCAGTTCTTC. Combining the CDR3 with reference TRBV5-4 and TRBJ2-1 gives the whole variable domain ETGVTQSPTHLIKTRGQQVTLRCSSQSGHNTVSWYQQALGQGPQFIFQYYREEENGRGNFPPRFSGLQFPNYSSELNVNALELDDSALYLCASSFRDRAYNEQFFGPGTRLTVL.